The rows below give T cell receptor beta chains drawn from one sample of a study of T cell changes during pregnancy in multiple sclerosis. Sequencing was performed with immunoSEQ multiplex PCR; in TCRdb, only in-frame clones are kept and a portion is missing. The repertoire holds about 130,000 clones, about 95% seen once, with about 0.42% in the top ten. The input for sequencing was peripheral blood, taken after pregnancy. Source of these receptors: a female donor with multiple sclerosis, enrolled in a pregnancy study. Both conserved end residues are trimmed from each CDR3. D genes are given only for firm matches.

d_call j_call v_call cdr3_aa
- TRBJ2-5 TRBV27 ASSGLVGGSRSDQETQY
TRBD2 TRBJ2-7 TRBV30 AWEREGRYEQY
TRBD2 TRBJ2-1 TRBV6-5 ASGTSGRYSGEQF
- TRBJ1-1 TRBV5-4 ASSLAGRVTEAF
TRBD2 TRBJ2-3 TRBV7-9 ASSYPLLAGAPDTQY
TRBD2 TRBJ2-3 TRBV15 ATRGRGLAGVVDTQY
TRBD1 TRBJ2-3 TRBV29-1 SVDGTGGRRSSTDTQY
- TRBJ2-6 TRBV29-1 SVRGLSGANVLT
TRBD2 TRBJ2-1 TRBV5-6 ASSFGTSGLYNEQF
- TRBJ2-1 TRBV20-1 SAHYNEQF
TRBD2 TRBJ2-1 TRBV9 ASSVVRDSGRALGNEQF
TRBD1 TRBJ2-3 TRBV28 ASSLFRAGGLGTDTQY
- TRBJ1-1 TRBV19 ASSPGEGEGFLNTEAF
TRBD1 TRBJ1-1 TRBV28 ASSLGDWDRAEAF
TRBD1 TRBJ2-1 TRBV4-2 ASSPASGQPYNEQF
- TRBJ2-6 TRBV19 ASSWDISGANVLT
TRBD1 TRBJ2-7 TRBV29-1 SAQGAGYEQY
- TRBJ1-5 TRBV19 ASSNGGHRNQPQH
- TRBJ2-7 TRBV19 ASSSRLVPEQY
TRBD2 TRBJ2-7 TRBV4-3 ASSQKCPDLAGGPRVEQY
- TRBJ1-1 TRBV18 ASSPRSEQSEAF
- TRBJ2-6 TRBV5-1 ASSLAFSGANVLT
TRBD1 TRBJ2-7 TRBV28 ASWGQGSYEQY
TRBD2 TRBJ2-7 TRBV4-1 ASSPYPGTSDEQY
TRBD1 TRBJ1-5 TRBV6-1 ASRDRTSNQPQH
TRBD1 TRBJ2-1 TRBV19 ASSILPPRTGLGNEQF
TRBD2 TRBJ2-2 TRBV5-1 ASSLIAGLNTGELF
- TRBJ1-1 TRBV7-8 ASSFSSGTRRMNTEAF